This T cell receptor beta chain appears in the sequencing data of a study of early T cells in non-severe SARS-CoV-2 infection. Findings and limits, study-wide: Using VDJdb, the matching emphasized anti-spike CD8 responses while missing private and CD4 specificities.

TCRdb recomputed calls from the 5' RACE reads with MiXCR, one row per CDR3 protein. The sample consists of 70,000 to 90,000 distinct CDR3 sequences, about 16% of them appearing once. The CDR3 is made up of 15 amino acids. The germline V gene encodes CDR1 LGHDT and CDR2 YNNKEL (reference sequence). Trimming removed 4 bases from V and 5 bases from J, with 14 bases in between. This clonotype turned up a few times. Its specificity is not known. The sequenced sample consisted of whole blood. The chain is built from TRBV3-1 and TRBJ2-2, with D possibly being TRBD2 (5 bases). This TCR came from an adult who was a healthcare worker with PCR-confirmed SARS-CoV-2 infection or an uninfected control (not recorded which). The CDR3 bases are TGTGCCAGCAGCCGGGAGACCTCCTGGACCGGGGAGCTGTTTTTT. Protein product: CASSRETSWTGELFF.